These T cell receptor beta chains were read from a single sample in a study of T cell repertoires in cytomegalovirus infection. MiXCR, applied by TCRdb to the reads, yields one record per CDR3 protein. The sample consists of around 120,000 distinct CDR3 sequences, roughly 39% of them appearing once. These receptors have no identified antigens. Sequences were derived from CD8+ T cells from cultured PBMCs, sampled from culture after CMV antigen stimulation. The receptor source for this set is a human donor in good health (CMV status not recorded). Some clones in this sample may be carry-over from other donors' samples. CDR3s include the opening cysteine and the closing phenylalanine or tryptophan. A D gene is named only where the DNA matches it firmly. Size is omitted from some rows. Given values are once, few, many or a class for expanded clones.

DNA | CDR3 | D | V | size | J
TGTGCCAGCAGTTTTGACCCGAGCACAGATACGCAGTATTTT | CASSFDPSTDTQYF | . | TRBV27 | once | TRBJ2-3
TGCGCCAGCAGCCAAGAGGAATCGGGGGGGGCGGGTGAGCAGTTCTTC | CASSQEESGGAGEQFF | TRBD2 | TRBV4-1 | few | TRBJ2-1
TGTGCCAGCAGTTACTCACAGGGGGCGACGGAAGAGACCCAGTACTTC | CASSYSQGATEETQYF | TRBD1 | TRBV6-6 | . | TRBJ2-5
TGTGCCAGCAGTTTACCGACGGAACAGGGGGAAGCTTTCTTT | CASSLPTEQGEAFF | TRBD1 | TRBV28 | . | TRBJ1-1
TGTGCCAGCAGTTTAGGTGCCGGAGAAAATGAAAAACTGTTTTTT | CASSLGAGENEKLFF | . | TRBV12-3/TRBV12-4 | . | TRBJ1-4
TGTGCCAGCAGCTTAGCGATGGCGGGGGGAGTCAATGAGCAGTTCTTC | CASSLAMAGGVNEQFF | TRBD2 | TRBV7-4 | . | TRBJ2-1
TGTGCCAGCAGCTTAGCCCGACCCTCAGAGGACAGGGGGACCTCTGGCTACACCTTC | CASSLARPSEDRGTSGYTF | TRBD1 | TRBV7-9 | . | TRBJ1-2
TGTGCCACCCACCAGGGGGCCCAGGATTACGAGCAGTACTTC | CATHQGAQDYEQYF | TRBD1 | TRBV2 | . | TRBJ2-7
TGTGCCAGCAGTTACTCGAGGGACGCGTATCCCCAGCATTTT | CASSYSRDAYPQHF | . | TRBV6-5 | few | TRBJ1-5
TGCGCCAGCAGCCAAGACCCCGGTCGCGAGCAGTACTTC | CASSQDPGREQYF | . | TRBV4-1 | . | TRBJ2-7
TGTGCCACGTCAACAGGTCCGGGGCAGCCCCAGCATTTT | CATSTGPGQPQHF | . | TRBV7-3 | . | TRBJ1-5
TGCAGCGTTCCGGGTGGAACTGAAGCTTTCTTT | CSVPGGTEAFF | . | TRBV29-1 | once | TRBJ1-1
TGTGCCAGCAGCCAATACCGGGACTACGAGCAGTACTTC | CASSQYRDYEQYF | . | TRBV16 | . | TRBJ2-7
TGTGCCAGCAGTTACGCCGGGGGGGACACCTACGAGCAGTACTTC | CASSYAGGDTYEQYF | TRBD2 | TRBV6-6 | . | TRBJ2-7
TGTGCCAGCAGCTCCCGGCGGACTGAAGCTTTCTTT | CASSSRRTEAFF | . | TRBV7-8 | few | TRBJ1-1
TGTGCCAGCAGCCTGATGAAGATCGGGACGAAAAACACTGAAGCTTTCTTT | CASSLMKIGTKNTEAFF | . | TRBV7-2 | . | TRBJ1-1
TGTGCCAGCAGGGTGGGGCAGGGGGGTGAAGCTTTCTTT | CASRVGQGGEAFF | TRBD1 | TRBV6-6 | few | TRBJ1-1
TGTGCCTGGAGTGTACTGAGACAGGGGGTCACTGAAGCTTTCTTT | CAWSVLRQGVTEAFF | TRBD1 | TRBV30 | . | TRBJ1-1
TGCAGTGCTAGACCTAGCGGGGGGGACTACGAGCAGTACTTC | CSARPSGGDYEQYF | TRBD2 | TRBV20-1 | few | TRBJ2-7
TGTGCCACCAGTGATTTGACCGACACAGATACGCAGTATTTT | CATSDLTDTDTQYF | . | TRBV24-1 | . | TRBJ2-3